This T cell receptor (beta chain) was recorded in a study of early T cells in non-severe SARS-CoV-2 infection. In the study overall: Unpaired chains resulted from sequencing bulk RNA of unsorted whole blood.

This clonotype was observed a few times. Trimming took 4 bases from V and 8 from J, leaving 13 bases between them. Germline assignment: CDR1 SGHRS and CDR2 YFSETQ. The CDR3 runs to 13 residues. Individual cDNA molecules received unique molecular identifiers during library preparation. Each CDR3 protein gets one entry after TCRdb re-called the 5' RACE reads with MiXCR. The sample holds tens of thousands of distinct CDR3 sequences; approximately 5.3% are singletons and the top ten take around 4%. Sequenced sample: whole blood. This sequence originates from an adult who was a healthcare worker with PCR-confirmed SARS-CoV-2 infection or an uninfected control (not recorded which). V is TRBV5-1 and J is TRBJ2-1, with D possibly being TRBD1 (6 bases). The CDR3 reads CASSVTGRDEQFF. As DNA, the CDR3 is TGCGCCAGCAGCGTAACAGGGCGCGATGAGCAGTTCTTC.